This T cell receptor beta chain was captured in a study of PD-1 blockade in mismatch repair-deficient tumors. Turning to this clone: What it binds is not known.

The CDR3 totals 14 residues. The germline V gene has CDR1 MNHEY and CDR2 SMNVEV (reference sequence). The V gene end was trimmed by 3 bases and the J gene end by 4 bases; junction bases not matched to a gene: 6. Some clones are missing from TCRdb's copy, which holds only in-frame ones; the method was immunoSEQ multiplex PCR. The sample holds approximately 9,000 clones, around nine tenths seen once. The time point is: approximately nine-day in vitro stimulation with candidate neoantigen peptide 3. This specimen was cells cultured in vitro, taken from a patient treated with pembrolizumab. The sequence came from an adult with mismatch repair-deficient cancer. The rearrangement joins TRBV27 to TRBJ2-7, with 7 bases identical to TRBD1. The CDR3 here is CASSFGTAIYEQYF. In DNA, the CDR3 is TGTGCCAGCAGTTTCGGGACAGCCATTTACGAGCAGTACTTC.